This paragraph reports one T cell receptor beta chain. The data derive from a study of PD-L1 blockade in urothelial cancer. Background on the study: Atezolizumab 1,200 mg was given intravenously every 3 weeks, starting 2014. T cells numbered a median of about 150,000 in the blood samples.

The repertoire was sequenced with immunoSEQ multiplex PCR; TCRdb's copy has only in-frame clones and lacks some. The table includes about 82,000 clones, 82% detected once. This CDR3 is built from 14 residues. The V gene end was trimmed by 4 bases and the J gene end by 0 bases; junction bases not matched to a gene: 4. Per germline, CDR1 SQVTM and CDR2 ANQGSEA. This sequence originates from a man in his 70s with urothelial cancer. The gene calls are TRBV29-1 and TRBJ2-7; TRBD1 agrees at 9 bases. Sequencing used PBMCs, obtained around atezolizumab (anti-PD-L1) treatment. The DNA for the CDR3 is TGCAGCGTTGTCCGGACAGGGGACTCCTACGAGCAGTACTTC. The encoded protein is CSVVRTGDSYEQYF.